This T cell receptor beta chain was identified in a study of blood T cells in healthy people across ages. Study-wide results and caveats: Estimates based on one million T cells were treated as lower bounds. Bulk PBMC profiling left naive and antigen-experienced comparisons inconclusive.

This clonotype has just a few counts. Its specificity is unknown. The authors ran a second PCR of roughly 6 to 12 cycles using a sample-barcoded 5' primer and a J-beta primer mix. One entry per CDR3 protein, called by TCRdb with MiXCR from the 5' RACE reads. The sample shows around 990,000 distinct CDR3 sequences, around 25% of them seen only once. This CDR3 comprises 12 residues. With 11 bases removed from V and 5 bases from J, the gap between germline ends came to 12 bases. These data were also reused for a study on T cells of mothers and their children.

Sequenced material: blood. This sequence joins TRBV12-3 or TRBV12-4 and TRBJ2-2, with D hard to call. The TCR was taken from a girl aged 2-10 years in good health. For the CDR3, the DNA is TGTGCCGCCGAGAAAAGTACCGGGGAGCTGTTTTTT. This codes for CAAEKSTGELFF.